Listed below are T cell receptor beta chains from one sample, sequenced in a study of cytomegalovirus exposure and HLA in healthy donors. Sequenced by immunoSEQ multiplex PCR; TCRdb stores in-frame clones only, minus some. The table records over 70,000 clones, 70% of them present only once. The material sequenced was PBMCs. These receptor sequences come from a woman aged 45-65 years in good health and CMV-seropositive. Each CDR3 is given with its conserved first and last residue. The D gene is left open where the match is weak. Expanded clones are given a class, and other clones once, few, many or no size at all.

D gene	V gene	clone size	J gene	CDR3 DNA	CDR3 protein
-	TRBV2	-	TRBJ1-6	TGTGCCAGCAGTGAAGACACCAATTCACCCCTCCACTTT	CASSEDTNSPLHF
-	TRBV7-2	-	TRBJ2-2	TGTGCCAGCAGCCAACTACGTAGAACCGGGGAGCTGTTTTTT	CASSQLRRTGELFF
-	TRBV19	-	TRBJ2-1	TGTGCCAGTAGTCTAACCTACTTCTCCTACAATGAGCAGTTCTTC	CASSLTYFSYNEQFF
-	TRBV29-1	-	TRBJ1-2	TGCAGCGTTGAAGGGCAGGGGATCTATGGCTACACCTTC	CSVEGQGIYGYTF
-	TRBV28	few	TRBJ2-2	TGTGCCAGCCTTGAAGGGGCGAACACCGGGGAGCTGTTTTTT	CASLEGANTGELFF
-	TRBV6-1	-	TRBJ1-4	TGTGCCAGCAGGGACCGGCAGGGGAGTGATGAAAAACTGTTTTTT	CASRDRQGSDEKLFF
-	TRBV18	-	TRBJ1-2	TGTGCCAGCCGTCGGCCAGGGATGACTGGCTACACCTTC	CASRRPGMTGYTF
-	TRBV30	-	TRBJ1-1	TGTGCCTGGAGGCGGGTGGACGCTGAAGCTTTCTTT	CAWRRVDAEAFF
TRBD1	TRBV7-2	-	TRBJ2-7	TGTGCCAGCAGCTCCTTAGTCGGGACAGGGGACGAGCAGTACTTC	CASSSLVGTGDEQYF
-	TRBV5-6	-	TRBJ2-5	TGTGCCAGCAGCTTGACCTCAGGGTCGGAAGAGACCCAGTACTTC	CASSLTSGSEETQYF
TRBD2	TRBV28	-	TRBJ2-1	TGTGCCAGCAGACCCGGGAGGTTAGCGGGAGACAATGAGCAGTTCTTC	CASRPGRLAGDNEQFF
TRBD1	TRBV6-6	-	TRBJ2-2	TGTGCCAGCACCCCGGGACAGAGTAACACCGGGGAGCTGTTTTTT	CASTPGQSNTGELFF
TRBD2	TRBV6-1	once	TRBJ2-2	TGTGCCCACCGTCTCACGGGAGGCACCGGGGAGCTGTTTTTT	CAHRLTGGTGELFF
-	TRBV19	few	TRBJ1-5	TGTGCCAGTAGTATAGCTTGGCAGGGAAATCAGCCCCAGCATTTT	CASSIAWQGNQPQHF
TRBD2	TRBV27	-	TRBJ2-7	TGTGCCAGCAGTTTAGGGACTAGCGGGAGCTCCTACGAGCAGTACTTC	CASSLGTSGSSYEQYF
TRBD2	TRBV5-5	few	TRBJ2-5	TGTGCCAGCAGCGACCTGCGGGGGGGGCACCAAGAGACCCAGTACTTC	CASSDLRGGHQETQYF
TRBD1	TRBV10-3	once	TRBJ2-7	TGTGCCATCAGTGTAAGAGTGGGACAGGGGCGGGACGAGCAGTACTTC	CAISVRVGQGRDEQYF
-	TRBV7-2	-	TRBJ2-5	TGTGCCAGCAAACGTCCGGGGTTCCAAGAGACCCAGTACTTC	CASKRPGFQETQYF
-	TRBV19	-	TRBJ2-7	TGTGCCAGTAGTATAGGGACAGCCTACGAGCAGTACTTC	CASSIGTAYEQYF
TRBD1	TRBV4-3	-	TRBJ1-2	TGCGCCAGCAGCCAAGAAGGGGGCGCAAATGGCTACACCTTC	CASSQEGGANGYTF
-	TRBV2	few	TRBJ1-5	TGTGCCAGCAGTGAACCAAATAGCAATCAGCCCCAGCATTTT	CASSEPNSNQPQHF
-	TRBV19	-	TRBJ2-1	TGTGCCAGTAGTACTTCCTTGGGGGGCAATGAGCAGTTCTTC	CASSTSLGGNEQFF
-	TRBV5-4	-	TRBJ2-7	TGTGCCAGCAGCTTGGCCAGCGGCAACCCATACGAGCAGTACTTC	CASSLASGNPYEQYF
TRBD1	TRBV9	-	TRBJ1-4	TGTGCCAGCAGCGTAGGCCCGGGACAGGGGGCAGGTTTTGAAAAACTGTTTTTT	CASSVGPGQGAGFEKLFF
TRBD1	TRBV11-2	medium-sized	TRBJ1-2	TGTGCCAGCAGCCCGGGGGGTACCTCGGACAGGGTTCACGGTGGCTACACCTTC	CASSPGGTSDRVHGGYTF
-	TRBV7-9	-	TRBJ2-1	TGTGCCAGCAGCTTCGATCCAGTTGAGCAGTTCTTC	CASSFDPVEQFF
-	TRBV5-1	-	TRBJ1-2	TGCGCCAGCAGCTTCCAGGATTCTAACTATGGCTACACCTTC	CASSFQDSNYGYTF
-	TRBV6-5	-	TRBJ1-5	TGTGCCAGCAGTTTTCAGGGATTTGGTCAGCCCCAGCATTTT	CASSFQGFGQPQHF
TRBD1	TRBV6-5	few	TRBJ1-2	TGTGCCAGCAGTTACTCGGCAGGGGGCTATGGCTACACCTTC	CASSYSAGGYGYTF
-	TRBV5-6	few	TRBJ1-2	TGTGCCAGCAGCTCCCGGGGCTATGGCTACACCTTC	CASSSRGYGYTF
-	TRBV6-5	-	TRBJ1-4	TGTGCCAGCAGAGACGGCCAGAGGGAAAAACTGTTTTTT	CASRDGQREKLFF
-	TRBV4-3	-	TRBJ2-7	TGCGCCAGCAGCCAAGATGGGGCCGCCCCACGGACAGACGCTATAGGGTACGAGCAGTACTTC	CASSQDGAAPRTDAIGYEQYF
TRBD2	TRBV27	-	TRBJ2-3	TGTGCCAGCAGTTTATCTAGCGGGTTAGGCACAGATACGCAGTATTTT	CASSLSSGLGTDTQYF
TRBD1	TRBV28	-	TRBJ2-5	TGTGCCAGCAGCCTCCCCGGACAGGGGGAGGACCAGTACAGAGAGACCCAGTACTTC	CASSLPGQGEDQYRETQYF
TRBD1	TRBV19	-	TRBJ1-5	TGTGCCAGTAGTCCCGGACAGGGGAAGGGCAATCAGCCCCAGCATTTT	CASSPGQGKGNQPQHF
-	TRBV28	-	TRBJ2-5	TGTGCCAGCACCCCGACAGTGCAAGAGACCCAGTACTTC	CASTPTVQETQYF
TRBD1	TRBV6-5	-	TRBJ1-4	TGTGCCAGCAGGAAACAGGGGACGGGAGAAAAACTGTTTTTT	CASRKQGTGEKLFF
TRBD2	TRBV7-9	-	TRBJ2-5	TGTGCCAGCAGCTCCGGACTAGAACAAGAGACCCAGTACTTC	CASSSGLEQETQYF
-	TRBV5-4	-	TRBJ2-1	TGTGCCAGCAGCTGGAGGGGGCCAGGGAATGAGCAGTTCTTC	CASSWRGPGNEQFF
-	TRBV5-1	-	TRBJ2-7	TGCGCCAGCAGCTCCACACCCTCAACAGGGATTGGGAGCTACGAGCAGTACTTC	CASSSTPSTGIGSYEQYF
TRBD1	TRBV4-1	-	TRBJ1-5	TGCGCCAGCAGCCTTATGGGACAGGGCGGCAATCAGCCCCAGCATTTT	CASSLMGQGGNQPQHF
-	TRBV7-2	-	TRBJ1-2	TGTGCCAGCAGCTTCGCCCTACAGGGATGGGATGGCTACACCTTC	CASSFALQGWDGYTF
-	TRBV6-5	-	TRBJ2-1	TGTGCCAGCAGTTCCGCACAGACCTACAATGAGCAGTTCTTC	CASSSAQTYNEQFF
TRBD1	TRBV19	-	TRBJ1-5	TGTGCCAGTAGTATCTTACAGGGGATCAATCAGCCCCAGCATTTT	CASSILQGINQPQHF
-	TRBV4-3	-	TRBJ1-4	TGCGCCAGCAGCCCCGGGACAACAACTAATGAAAAACTGTTTTTT	CASSPGTTTNEKLFF